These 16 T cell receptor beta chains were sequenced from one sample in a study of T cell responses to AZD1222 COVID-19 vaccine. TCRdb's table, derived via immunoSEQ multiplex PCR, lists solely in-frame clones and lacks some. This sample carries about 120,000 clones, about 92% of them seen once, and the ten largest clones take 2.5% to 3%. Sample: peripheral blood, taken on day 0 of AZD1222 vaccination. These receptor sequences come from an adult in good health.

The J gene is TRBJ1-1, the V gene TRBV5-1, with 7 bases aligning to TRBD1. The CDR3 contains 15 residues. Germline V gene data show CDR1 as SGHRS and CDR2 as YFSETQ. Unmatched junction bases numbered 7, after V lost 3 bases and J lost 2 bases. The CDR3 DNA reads TGCGCCAGCAGCTCGAGACAGGGCGGTAACACTGAAGCTTTCTTT. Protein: CASSSRQGGNTEAFF. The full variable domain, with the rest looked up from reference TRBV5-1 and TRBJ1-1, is KAGVTQTPRYLIKTRGQQVTLSCSPISGHRSVSWYQQTPGQGLQFLFEYFSETQRNKGNFPGRFSGRQFSNSRSEMNVSTLELGDSALYLCASSSRQGGNTEAFFGQGTRLTVV.

CDR3 sequence: CASSRDRAAPYGYTF. The CDR3, as DNA: TGTGCCAGCAGCCGGGACAGGGCAGCCCCTTATGGCTACACCTTC. The chain joins TRBV28 to TRBJ1-2; 9 bases agree with TRBD1. Looked up from germline, CDR1 is MDHEN and CDR2 is SYDVKM. V trimming: 6 bases; J trimming: 5 bases; junction bases outside the gene matches: 10. This CDR3 has 15 amino acids.

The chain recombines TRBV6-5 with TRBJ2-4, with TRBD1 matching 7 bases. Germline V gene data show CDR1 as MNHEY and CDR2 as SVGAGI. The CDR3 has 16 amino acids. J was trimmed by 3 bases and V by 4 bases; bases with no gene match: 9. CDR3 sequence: CASSSLTGMDKNIQYF. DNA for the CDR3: TGTGCCAGCAGTTCCTTGACAGGGATGGACAAAAACATTCAGTACTTC.

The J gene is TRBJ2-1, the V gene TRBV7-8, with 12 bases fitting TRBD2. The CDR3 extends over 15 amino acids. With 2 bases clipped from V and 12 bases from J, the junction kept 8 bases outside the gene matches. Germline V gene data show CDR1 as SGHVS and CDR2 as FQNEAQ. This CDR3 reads CASSLKTSGSVGQFF. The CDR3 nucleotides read TGTGCCAGCAGCTTAAAGACTAGCGGGAGCGTTGGGCAGTTCTTC.

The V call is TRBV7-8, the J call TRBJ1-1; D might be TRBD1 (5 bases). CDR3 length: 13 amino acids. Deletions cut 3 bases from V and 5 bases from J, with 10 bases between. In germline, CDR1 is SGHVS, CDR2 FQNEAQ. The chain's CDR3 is CASSFGGSTEAFF. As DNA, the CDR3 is TGTGCCAGCAGCTTCGGGGGAAGTACTGAAGCTTTCTTT.

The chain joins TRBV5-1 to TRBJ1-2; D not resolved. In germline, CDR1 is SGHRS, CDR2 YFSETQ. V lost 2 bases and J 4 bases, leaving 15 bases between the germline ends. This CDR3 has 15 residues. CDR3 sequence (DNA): TGCGCCAGCAGCTTAGGAACGAGCCCAAGCTATGGCTACACCTTC. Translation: CASSLGTSPSYGYTF.

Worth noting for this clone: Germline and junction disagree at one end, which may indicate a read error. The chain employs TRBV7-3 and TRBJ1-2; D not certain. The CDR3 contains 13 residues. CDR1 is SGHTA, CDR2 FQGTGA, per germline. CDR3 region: CASSLTDGTSVSF. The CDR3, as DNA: TGTGCCAGCAGCTTAACGGACGGCACGTCGGTGAGCTTC.

CDR3 amino acids: CASSRHPSGRAGEQFF. The CDR3 nucleotides read TGTGCCAGCAGCAGGCACCCTAGCGGGAGGGCCGGTGAGCAGTTCTTC. The V call is TRBV21-1, the J call TRBJ2-1; TRBD2, the table's D call, was not compared with the DNA. TRBV21-1 is designated a pseudogene. The CDR3 contains 16 residues.

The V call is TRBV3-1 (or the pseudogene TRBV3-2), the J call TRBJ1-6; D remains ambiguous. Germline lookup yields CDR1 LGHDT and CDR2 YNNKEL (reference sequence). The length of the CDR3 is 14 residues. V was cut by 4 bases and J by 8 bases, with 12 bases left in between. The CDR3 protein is CASSPLTWDSPLHF. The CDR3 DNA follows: TGTGCCAGCAGCCCGTTAACATGGGATTCACCCCTCCACTTT.

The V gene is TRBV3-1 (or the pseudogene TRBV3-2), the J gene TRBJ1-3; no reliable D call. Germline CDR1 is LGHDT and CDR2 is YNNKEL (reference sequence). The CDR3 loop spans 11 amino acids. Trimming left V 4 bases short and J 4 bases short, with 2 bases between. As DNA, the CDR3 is TGTGCCAGCAGCCTCGGAAACACCATATATTTT. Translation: CASSLGNTIYF.

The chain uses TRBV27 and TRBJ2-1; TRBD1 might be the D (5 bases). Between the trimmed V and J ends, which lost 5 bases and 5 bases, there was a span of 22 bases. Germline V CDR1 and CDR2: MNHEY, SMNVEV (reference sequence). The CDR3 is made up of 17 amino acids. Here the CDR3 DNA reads TGTGCCAGCAGTAAGTTTATTAGGGGTCTAGGGGACAATGAGCAGTTCTTC. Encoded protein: CASSKFIRGLGDNEQFF.

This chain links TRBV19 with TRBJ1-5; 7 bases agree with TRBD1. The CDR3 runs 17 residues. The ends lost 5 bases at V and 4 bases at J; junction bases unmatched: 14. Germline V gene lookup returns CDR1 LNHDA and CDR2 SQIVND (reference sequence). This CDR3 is CASSVRMGGTVNQPQHF. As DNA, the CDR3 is TGTGCCAGTAGTGTCCGGATGGGGGGGACAGTGAATCAGCCCCAGCATTTT. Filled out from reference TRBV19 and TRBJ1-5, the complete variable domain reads DGGITQSPKYLFRKEGQNVTLSCEQNLNHDAMYWYRQDPGQGLRLIYYSQIVNDFQKGDIAEGYSVSREKKESFPLTVTSAQKNPTAFYLCASSVRMGGTVNQPQHFGDGTRLSIL.

CDR3 loop: CASSRVGLSYNEQFF. The CDR3 nucleotides are TGTGCCAGCAGCCGAGTAGGGCTTTCCTACAATGAGCAGTTCTTC. The chain is built from TRBV7-3 and TRBJ2-1, with D hard to call. This CDR3 comprises 15 residues. Per germline, CDR1 SGHTA and CDR2 FQGTGA. V dropped 5 bases and J dropped 1 base, with 12 bases sitting between them.

CDR3 protein: CASTSSGQTYQPQHF. For the CDR3, the DNA is TGTGCCAGCACCTCCTCGGGACAGACCTATCAGCCCCAGCATTTT. This chain uses TRBV6-5 with TRBJ1-5; 7 bases agree with TRBD1. The CDR3 consists of 15 residues. With 7 bases clipped from V and 5 bases from J, the junction kept 11 bases outside the gene matches. Germline CDR1 reads MNHEY; CDR2 reads SVGAGI.

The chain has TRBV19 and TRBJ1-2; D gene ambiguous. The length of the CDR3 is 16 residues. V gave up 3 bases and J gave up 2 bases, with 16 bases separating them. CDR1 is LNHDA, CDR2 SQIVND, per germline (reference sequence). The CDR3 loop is CASSIGRGGMNYGYTF. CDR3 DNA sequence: TGTGCCAGTAGTATTGGTCGTGGAGGGATGAACTATGGCTACACCTTC.

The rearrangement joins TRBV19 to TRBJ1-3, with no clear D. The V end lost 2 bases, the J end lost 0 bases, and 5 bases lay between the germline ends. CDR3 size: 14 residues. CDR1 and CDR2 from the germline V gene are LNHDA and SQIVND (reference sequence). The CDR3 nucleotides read TGTGCCAGTAGTATACGAGGCTCTGGAAACACCATATATTTT. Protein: CASSIRGSGNTIYF.